Listed below are T cell receptor beta chains from one sample, sequenced in a study of T cells in Graves' hyperthyroidism and ophthalmopathy. TCRdb independently ran MiXCR on the multiplex PCR reads; one entry per CDR3 protein. Among 480,000 or so distinct CDR3 sequences, around an eighth were seen once, and the ten largest hold less than 20%. Material: blood. The source is a young woman with Graves' hyperthyroidism. Each CDR3 is given with its conserved first and last residue. The D gene is left open where the match is weak. Only part of the rows carry a size: once, few, many, or a class if the clone is expanded.

J gene | clone size | D gene | V gene | CDR3 DNA | CDR3 protein
TRBJ2-4 | . | . | TRBV30 | TGTGCCTGGAGTGGGGCCCGAGGTCTAAACATTCAGTACTTC | CAWSGARGLNIQYF
TRBJ2-1 | many | . | TRBV5-1 | TGCGCCAGCAGCTTCCTAAGCTCCTACAATGAGCAGTTCTTC | CASSFLSSYNEQFF
TRBJ2-7 | . | TRBD1 | TRBV6-2/TRBV6-3 | TGTGCCAGCAGGCCGACAGGGACCTCAACCTACGAGCAGTACTTC | CASRPTGTSTYEQYF
TRBJ1-1 | . | TRBD1 | TRBV12-3/TRBV12-4 | TGTGCCAGCAGGGGACAGGGGGCGCCCCTCTTT | CASRGQGAPLF
TRBJ2-5 | many | . | TRBV2 | TGTGCCAGCAGTGAAAGGCAGGGGTGGTACCAAGAGACCCAGTACTTC | CASSERQGWYQETQYF
TRBJ1-6 | many | TRBD1 | TRBV7-9 | TGTGCCAGCAGCACGCCGGGACAGGGGTTACAGAATTCACCCCTCCACTTT | CASSTPGQGLQNSPLHF
TRBJ1-6 | many | . | TRBV5-5 | TGTGCCAGCAGCTTTTATTGGACGGTTAATTCACCCCTCCACTTT | CASSFYWTVNSPLHF
TRBJ2-7 | . | TRBD2 | TRBV20-1 | TGCAGTGCGGATACTAGCGGGGCTTCCTACGAGCAGTACTTC | CSADTSGASYEQYF
TRBJ1-5 | many | . | TRBV3-1 | TGTGCCAGCAGCCCCAATAAAAATCAGCCCCAGCATTTT | CASSPNKNQPQHF
TRBJ2-1 | few | . | TRBV27 | TGTGCCAGCAGACCCCTAGGAATTTACAATGAGCAGTTCTTC | CASRPLGIYNEQFF
TRBJ1-1 | few | . | TRBV7-9 | TGTGCCAGCAGCTCGACATCTTTGGGGACTGAAGCTTTCTTT | CASSSTSLGTEAFF
TRBJ2-6 | . | . | TRBV2 | TGTGCCGCCTTGACCCTCCCTGGGGCCAACGTCCTGACTTTC | CAALTLPGANVLTF
TRBJ1-5 | many | TRBD1 | TRBV19 | TGTGCCAGTAGTATAGACAGGGGGTTTAGGCCCCAGCATTTT | CASSIDRGFRPQHF
TRBJ2-7 | many | TRBD2 | TRBV11-3 | TGTGCCAGCAGTCCGCTAGGGACTAGCGGGATAACCCTCGAGAACGAGCAGTACTTC | CASSPLGTSGITLENEQYF
TRBJ1-4 | many | . | TRBV27 | TGTGCCAGCAGTCCCGATAGGAGGCAAAATGAAAAACTGTTTTTT | CASSPDRRQNEKLFF
TRBJ2-7 | . | TRBD1 | TRBV27 | TGTGCCAGCAGTTCGGGACAGCTCTACGAGCAGTACTTC | CASSSGQLYEQYF
TRBJ2-7 | . | TRBD1 | TRBV11-2 | TGTGCCAGCAGCTTTGCCGGAGGGCTAGCGGGGACAGGGGGCTACGAGCAGTACTTC | CASSFAGGLAGTGGYEQYF
TRBJ1-1 | many | . | TRBV27 | TGTGCCAGCAGTTTATCCGGGACATTCATGAACACTGAAGCTTTCTTT | CASSLSGTFMNTEAFF
TRBJ1-6 | many | . | TRBV12-3/TRBV12-4 | TGTGCCAGCAGCAAAAGACGGGTGTCTAATTCACCCCTCCACTTT | CASSKRRVSNSPLHF
TRBJ2-2 | many | . | TRBV13 | TGTGCCAGCAGCTTAGTAGCAGGGCCCGGGGAGCTGTTTTTT | CASSLVAGPGELFF
TRBJ2-2 | . | . | TRBV7-3 | TGTGCCAGCCGACAAGGGGCAGGACACACCGGGGAGCTGTTTTTT | CASRQGAGHTGELFF
TRBJ2-5 | few | TRBD1 | TRBV7-8 | TGTGCCAGCAGCCTTAGGGGGACAGGGAGTACAGGGACCCAGTACTTC | CASSLRGTGSTGTQYF
TRBJ2-3 | many | . | TRBV14 | TGTGCCAGCAGCCAAGAGATATGGCAGGGGAAGGCAGATACGCAGTATTTT | CASSQEIWQGKADTQYF
TRBJ2-1 | . | . | TRBV29-1 | TGCAGCGGAAATAGGGACTACAATGAGCAGTTCTTC | CSGNRDYNEQFF
TRBJ1-5 | few | . | TRBV19 | TGTGCCAGTACTGAGGGCATGAGCAATCAGCCCCAGCATTTT | CASTEGMSNQPQHF
TRBJ1-2 | many | . | TRBV12-3/TRBV12-4 | TGTGCCAGCAGTCCAGGGGACTATGGCTACACCTTC | CASSPGDYGYTF
TRBJ1-2 | few | . | TRBV29-1 | TGCAGCGTCCCCCGGGCAGGGTCGAATGGCTACACCTTC | CSVPRAGSNGYTF
TRBJ1-5 | . | . | TRBV6-1 | TGTGCCAGCAGTTATGAGAGGGCCAATCAGCCCCAGCATTTT | CASSYERANQPQHF
TRBJ1-5 | few | . | TRBV20-1 | TGCAGTGCTAGAAGGCCCGGCGGGTCAGGTCAGCCCCAGCATTTT | CSARRPGGSGQPQHF
TRBJ2-5 | many | TRBD2 | TRBV5-1 | TGCGCCAGCAGCTTGGCAGGGACTAGTCGGGAGACCCAGTACTTC | CASSLAGTSRETQYF
TRBJ2-1 | . | . | TRBV18 | TGTGCCAGCGCGAATATGGGGGATAATGAGCAGTTCTTC | CASANMGDNEQFF
TRBJ2-5 | many | TRBD2 | TRBV20-1 | TGCAGTGCTACCCCACGCTCACTAGCGGGAGGTTTGGAGACCCAGTACTTC | CSATPRSLAGGLETQYF
TRBJ1-1 | many | . | TRBV2 | TGTGCCAGCACCCAGGGCTCGGGATACACTGAAGCTTTCTTT | CASTQGSGYTEAFF
TRBJ2-1 | . | . | TRBV19 | TGTGCCACTAGCGCAACCAACTACAATGAGCAGTTCTTC | CATSATNYNEQFF
TRBJ2-2 | . | TRBD1 | TRBV29-1 | TGCAGCGGGGGGACAGACACCGGGGAGCTGTTTTTT | CSGGTDTGELFF
TRBJ1-2 | few | TRBD1 | TRBV25-1 | TGTGCCAGCACCCCCGGGACAGGGTATCGTGGCTACACCTTC | CASTPGTGYRGYTF
TRBJ2-5 | . | . | TRBV18 | TGTGCCAGCTCACCTAGCGGCAACCCAGAGACCCAGTACTTC | CASSPSGNPETQYF
TRBJ2-7 | many | . | TRBV11-2 | TGTGCCAGCAGCGCCCGGACGGGAAGCTACGAGCAGTACTTC | CASSARTGSYEQYF
TRBJ1-5 | few | . | TRBV7-9 | TGTGCCTCCGGGGATTCGGGCAATCAGCCCCAGCATTTT | CASGDSGNQPQHF
TRBJ2-2 | many | . | TRBV12-3/TRBV12-4 | TGTGCCAGCAGTTTCGCAGTGAACACCGGGGAGCTGTTTTTT | CASSFAVNTGELFF
TRBJ1-2 | . | . | TRBV7-9 | TGTGCCAGCAGCTTAGAAGTCTACAGCGGCTACACCTTC | CASSLEVYSGYTF
TRBJ1-5 | . | . | TRBV7-2 | TGTGCCAGCAGCCCCGGGGGGGGGTGGGGCCATCAGCCCCAGCATTTT | CASSPGGGWGHQPQHF
TRBJ2-2 | many | . | TRBV27 | TGTGCCAGCAGTCTTGGACTCCCGAAGACCGGGGAGCTGTTTTTT | CASSLGLPKTGELFF
TRBJ1-2 | few | . | TRBV6-1 | TGTGCCAGCAGACTACTCCTTGGGGGGTCGTATGGCTACACCTTC | CASRLLLGGSYGYTF
TRBJ1-2 | many | . | TRBV27 | TGTGCCAGCAGCCTCACAGGGATGAACTATGGCTACACCTTC | CASSLTGMNYGYTF
TRBJ2-7 | few | TRBD2 | TRBV12-3/TRBV12-4 | TGTGCCAGCAGTCACGCGGGAGGGCTGTCCTACGAGCAGTACTTC | CASSHAGGLSYEQYF
TRBJ2-3 | many | TRBD2 | TRBV2 | TGTGCCAGAGGAGCGGGAGGGGATACGCAGTATTTT | CARGAGGDTQYF
TRBJ2-6 | few | TRBD1 | TRBV3-1 | TGTGCCAGCAGTTTTCACAGGGGGCGGAACTCTGGGGCCAACGTCCTGACTTTC | CASSFHRGRNSGANVLTF
TRBJ1-4 | many | TRBD1 | TRBV12-3/TRBV12-4 | TGTGCCAGCAGTTTCAGCTACCAGGGACAGGGGAATGAAAAACTGTTTTTT | CASSFSYQGQGNEKLFF
TRBJ1-4 | many | . | TRBV5-1 | TGCGCCAGCAGCTTGATTGGGGAAAAACTGTTTTTT | CASSLIGEKLFF
TRBJ2-1 | many | TRBD2 | TRBV24-1 | TGTGCCACCACTCACGGGACTAGAAACAATGAGCAGTTCTTC | CATTHGTRNNEQFF
TRBJ1-1 | many | . | TRBV12-3/TRBV12-4 | TGTGCCAGCAGTTTCCGCCGCACTGAAGCTTTCTTT | CASSFRRTEAFF
TRBJ1-2 | many | . | TRBV2 | TGTGCCAGCAGTGACAGGCAAGGCTATGGCTACACCTTC | CASSDRQGYGYTF
TRBJ1-2 | many | TRBD1 | TRBV27 | TGTGCCAGCAGCCGAGGACAGGGAGGAGGCTACACCTTC | CASSRGQGGGYTF
TRBJ2-3 | many | TRBD2 | TRBV12-3/TRBV12-4 | TGTGCCAGCAGTTTAGAAGCTAGCGGGAGTTTGGGAGATACGCAGTATTTT | CASSLEASGSLGDTQYF